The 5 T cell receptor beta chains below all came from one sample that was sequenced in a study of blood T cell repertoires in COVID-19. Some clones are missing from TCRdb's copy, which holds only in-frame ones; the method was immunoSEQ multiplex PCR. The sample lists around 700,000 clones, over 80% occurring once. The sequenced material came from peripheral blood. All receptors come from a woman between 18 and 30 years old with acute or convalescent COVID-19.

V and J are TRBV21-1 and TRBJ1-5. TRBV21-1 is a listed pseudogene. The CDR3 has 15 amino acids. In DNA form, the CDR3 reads TGTGCCAGCAGTTCCTTCTCTAAAGGCAATCAGCCCCAGCATTTT. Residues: CASSSFSKGNQPQHF.

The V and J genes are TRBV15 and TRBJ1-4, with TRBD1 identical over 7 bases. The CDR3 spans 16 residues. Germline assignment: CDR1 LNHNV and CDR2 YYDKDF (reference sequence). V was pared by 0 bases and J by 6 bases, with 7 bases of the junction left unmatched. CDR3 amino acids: CATSRDPDREDEKLFF. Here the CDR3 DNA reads TGTGCCACCAGCAGAGATCCCGACAGGGAGGATGAAAAACTGTTTTTT. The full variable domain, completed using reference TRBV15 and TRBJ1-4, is DAMVIQNPRYQVTQFGKPVTLSCSQTLNHNVMYWYQQKSSQAPKLLFHYYDKDFNNEADTPDNFQSRRPNTSFCFLDIRSPGLGDTAMYLCATSRDPDREDEKLFFGSGTQLSVL.

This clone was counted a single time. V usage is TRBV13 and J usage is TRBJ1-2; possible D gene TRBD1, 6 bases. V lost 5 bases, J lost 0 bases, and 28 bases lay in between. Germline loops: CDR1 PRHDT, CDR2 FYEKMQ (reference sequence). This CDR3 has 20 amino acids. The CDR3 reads CASSQKGPAGADYTNYGYTF. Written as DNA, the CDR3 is TGTGCCAGCAGCCAAAAGGGCCCTGCGGGGGCCGATTATACTAACTATGGCTACACCTTC. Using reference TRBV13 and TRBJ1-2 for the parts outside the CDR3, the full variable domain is AAGVIQSPRHLIKEKRETATLKCYPIPRHDTVYWYQQGPGQDPQFLISFYEKMQSDKGSIPDRFSAQQFSDYHSELNMSSLELGDSALYFCASSQKGPAGADYTNYGYTFGSGTRLTVV.

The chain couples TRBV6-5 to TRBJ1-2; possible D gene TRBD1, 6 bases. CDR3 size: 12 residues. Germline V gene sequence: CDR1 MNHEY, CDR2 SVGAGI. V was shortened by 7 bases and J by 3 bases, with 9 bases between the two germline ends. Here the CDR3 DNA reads TGTGCCAGCACGGGGGGCTACTATGGCTACACCTTC. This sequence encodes CASTGGYYGYTF.

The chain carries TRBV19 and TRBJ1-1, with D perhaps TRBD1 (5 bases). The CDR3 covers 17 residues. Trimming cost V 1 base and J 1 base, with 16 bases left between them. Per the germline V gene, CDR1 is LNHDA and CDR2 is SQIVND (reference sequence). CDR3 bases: TGTGCCAGTAGTATAGGTGGCACCCTGGGGCAGAACACTGAAGCTTTCTTT. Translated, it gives CASSIGGTLGQNTEAFF.